Sequencing of this T cell receptor beta chain was carried out in a study of blood T cells in healthy people across ages. This clonotype was recorded at least ten times. Antigen specificity is unknown. Each donor gave ten milliliters of peripheral blood. Germline CDR1 and CDR2: MNHNY and SVGAGI (reference sequence). This CDR3 spans 14 amino acids. V lost 0 bases to trimming and J lost 2 bases, with 8 bases between them. Whole-study results and caveats: The study could not conclusively compare naive and antigen-experienced cells, given its unsorted PBMCs.

Alongside a J-beta primer mix, a sample-barcoded 5' primer served in a second PCR lasting about 7 to 12 cycles. Template switching added a 12-random-nucleotide identifier to every cDNA molecule. MiXCR, run by TCRdb on the 5' RACE reads, gives a single entry per CDR3 protein. The data hold 540,000 or so distinct CDR3 sequences, with less than 60% observed a single time. Sample: blood. The V gene is TRBV6-6, the J gene TRBJ2-7; D ambiguous. This clonotype was obtained from a man older than 75 in good health. The CDR3 here is CASSYSQGTYEQYF. The DNA for the CDR3 is TGTGCCAGCAGTTACTCACAAGGGACCTACGAGCAGTACTTC.